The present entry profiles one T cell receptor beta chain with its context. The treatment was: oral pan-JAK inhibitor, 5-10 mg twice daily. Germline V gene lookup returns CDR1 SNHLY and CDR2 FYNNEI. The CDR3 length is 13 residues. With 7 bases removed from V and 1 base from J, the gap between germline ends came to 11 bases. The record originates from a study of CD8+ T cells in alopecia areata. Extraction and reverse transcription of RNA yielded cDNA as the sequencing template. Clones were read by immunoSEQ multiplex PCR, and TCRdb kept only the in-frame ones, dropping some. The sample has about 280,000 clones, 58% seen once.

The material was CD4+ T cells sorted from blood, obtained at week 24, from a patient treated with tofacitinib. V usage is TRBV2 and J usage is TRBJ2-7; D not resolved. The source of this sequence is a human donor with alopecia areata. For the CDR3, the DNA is TGTGCCAGCATGCAGGTTTCGTCCTACGAGCAGTACTTC. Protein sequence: CASMQVSSYEQYF.